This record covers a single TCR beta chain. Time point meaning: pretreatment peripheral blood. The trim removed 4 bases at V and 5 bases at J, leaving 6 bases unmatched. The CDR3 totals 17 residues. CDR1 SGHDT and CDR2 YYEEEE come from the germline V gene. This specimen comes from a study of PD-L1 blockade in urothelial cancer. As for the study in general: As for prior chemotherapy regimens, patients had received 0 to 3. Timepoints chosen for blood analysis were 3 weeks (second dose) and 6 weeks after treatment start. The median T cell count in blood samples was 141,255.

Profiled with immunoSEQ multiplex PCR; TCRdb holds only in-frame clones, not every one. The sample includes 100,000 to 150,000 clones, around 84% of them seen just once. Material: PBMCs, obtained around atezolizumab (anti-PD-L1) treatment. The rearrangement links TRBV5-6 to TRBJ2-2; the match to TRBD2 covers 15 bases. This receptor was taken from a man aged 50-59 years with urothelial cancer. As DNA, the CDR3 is TGTGCCAGCAGCCTCGGGACTAGCGGGAGGCGAACCGGGGAGCTGTTTTTT. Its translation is CASSLGTSGRRTGELFF.